This TCR beta chain was found in a study of cytomegalovirus exposure and HLA in healthy donors. Whole-study findings and limits: A highly shared variant cluster was judged a likely technical artifact. It was reported that the classifier diagnosed cytomegalovirus status with high specificity and sensitivity in both the original and validation cohorts. Earlier analysis yielded a pattern in which most TCR beta V segments were productive about 90% or about 30% of the time.

PCR employed 60 Vbeta and 13 Jbeta primers. As originally analysed: A later analysis counted around 74 million unique TCR beta chains, roughly 11 million shared. Measured with immunoSEQ multiplex PCR; TCRdb has only the in-frame clones, and not every one. V and J calls plus clone size are reproduced from that table; the DNA served to infer D and trimming. The sample shows roughly 170,000 clones, approximately 80% of them seen only once. The CDR3 is made up of 14 amino acids. V dropped 1 base and J dropped 11 bases, with 17 bases sitting between them. Germline CDR1 PRHDT, CDR2 FYEKMQ (reference sequence). This clone was found once. Its antigen is unknown.

The chain employs TRBV13 and TRBJ2-5; D ambiguous. Sequencing was done on a sample of PBMCs. This receptor was taken from a man aged 18 to 29 in good health and CMV-seronegative. The CDR3, as DNA: TGTGCCAGCAGCTTAGCGCTGCGGCCCAATCAGCAGTACTTC. Encoded protein: CASSLALRPNQQYF.